This is a list of T cell receptor beta chains from one sample in a study of blood T cell repertoires in COVID-19. Here immunoSEQ multiplex PCR was the method, and the copy in TCRdb shows in-frame clones only, minus some. The data contain approximately 200,000 clones, roughly 87% of them seen just once; the ten biggest clones take up around 7%. Sample: PBMCs or T cells enriched from blood (not recorded which). The receptors derive from a man aged 25-45 years in a cohort exposed to, infected with or recovered from COVID-19 (not recorded which). The CDR3 runs from the conserved cysteine through the conserved F or W. Each record gives: V gene, CDR3 length, J gene, clone size, D gene, CDR3 protein, CDR3 DNA. D genes are given only for firm matches. Only part of the rows carry a size: once, few, many, or a class if the clone is expanded.

TRBV7-2	19	TRBJ2-3	NA	TRBD2	CASSLVRASGPMGTDTQYF	TGTGCCAGCAGCTTAGTTCGGGCTAGCGGGCCCATGGGCACAGATACGCAGTATTTT
TRBV6-5	15	TRBJ1-4	NA	NA	CASRAGSIRDEKLFF	TGTGCCAGCAGGGCCGGGTCTATCCGGGATGAAAAACTGTTTTTT
TRBV28	16	TRBJ1-2	NA	NA	CASTTARGARIYGYTF	TGTGCCAGCACCACGGCCCGCGGGGCGAGAATCTATGGCTACACCTTC
TRBV28	13	TRBJ1-1	few	TRBD1	CASRGQGVPRDFF	TGTGCCAGCAGAGGACAGGGGGTCCCCCGGGATTTCTTT
TRBV7-9	13	TRBJ1-4	NA	TRBD1	CASMDRANEKLFF	TGTGCCAGCATGGACAGGGCAAATGAAAAACTGTTTTTT
TRBV5-1	19	TRBJ1-6	NA	TRBD1	CASSLKGQGGGNNNSPLHF	TGCGCCAGCAGCTTGAAGGGACAGGGAGGCGGTAATAATAATTCACCCCTCCACTTT
TRBV24-1	15	TRBJ2-7	NA	NA	CATSVSRGSSYEQYF	TGTGCCACCAGTGTTTCCAGGGGCAGCTCCTACGAGCAGTACTTC
TRBV12-5	17	TRBJ1-4	NA	TRBD1	CASGFPPQGAANEKLFF	TGTGCTAGTGGTTTCCCACCCCAGGGGGCAGCTAATGAAAAACTGTTTTTT
TRBV28	18	TRBJ2-2	NA	TRBD2	CASSLYLLAGEDTGELFF	TGTGCCAGCAGTTTATACCTACTAGCGGGAGAGGACACCGGGGAGCTGTTTTTT
TRBV6-2/TRBV6-3	15	TRBJ2-7	once	TRBD2	CASSPLFAGGSEQYF	TGTGCCAGCAGTCCCCTGTTCGCGGGAGGATCCGAGCAGTACTTC
TRBV15	15	TRBJ1-6	NA	NA	CATRLSPHIGSPLHF	TGTGCCACCAGACTAAGTCCCCATATCGGTTCACCCCTCCACTTT
TRBV5-1	16	TRBJ2-7	NA	TRBD2	CASSLVLTSGDYEQYF	TGCGCCAGCAGCTTGGTGTTAACTAGCGGGGATTACGAGCAGTACTTC
TRBV15	14	TRBJ2-7	NA	NA	CATSRGRTDYEQYF	TGTGCCACCAGCAGAGGAAGGACTGACTACGAGCAGTACTTC
TRBV7-2	16	TRBJ2-3	once	NA	CASSLRGGQGTDTQYF	TGTGCCAGCAGCCTAAGGGGAGGACAGGGCACAGATACGCAGTATTTT
TRBV24-1	13	TRBJ2-3	once	NA	CATSDYLLDTQYF	TGTGCCACCAGTGATTATCTCTTGGATACGCAGTATTTT
TRBV28	12	TRBJ2-7	NA	NA	CASSVGNNEQYF	TGTGCCAGCAGTGTCGGGAATAACGAGCAGTACTTC
TRBV11-3	15	TRBJ2-5	NA	TRBD1	CASSARQGGVETQYF	TGTGCCAGCAGCGCCAGACAGGGGGGGGTAGAGACCCAGTACTTC
TRBV5-1	13	TRBJ2-2	NA	NA	CASTPAATGELFF	TGCGCCAGTACCCCGGCGGCGACCGGGGAGCTGTTTTTT
TRBV10-3	15	TRBJ1-5	NA	NA	CAISDSPYSNQPQHF	TGTGCCATCAGCGACAGTCCTTATAGCAATCAGCCCCAGCATTTT
TRBV4-3	16	TRBJ1-1	NA	TRBD1	CASSQAADRENTEAFF	TGCGCCAGCAGCCAAGCCGCAGACAGGGAGAACACTGAAGCTTTCTTT
TRBV2	14	TRBJ1-5	few	NA	CASSDWQGNQPQHF	TGTGCCAGCAGTGACTGGCAGGGGAATCAGCCCCAGCATTTT
TRBV12-5	12	TRBJ1-1	NA	NA	CASGFRDMEAFF	TGTGCTAGTGGTTTCCGCGACATGGAAGCTTTCTTT
TRBV15	13	TRBJ2-7	NA	TRBD2	CATSRDLAGEQYF	TGTGCCACCAGCAGAGATCTAGCGGGGGAGCAGTACTTC
TRBV3-1/TRBV3-2	17	TRBJ2-1	NA	TRBD2	CASSRTSAPASYNEQFF	TGTGCCAGCAGCCGGACTAGCGCCCCGGCCTCCTACAATGAGCAGTTCTTC
TRBV3-1/TRBV3-2	18	TRBJ2-1	NA	NA	CASSQESGLARSYNEQFF	TGTGCCAGCAGCCAAGAATCCGGGCTAGCGCGTTCCTACAATGAGCAGTTCTTC
TRBV4-1	17	TRBJ2-7	NA	TRBD2	CASSQNGPGLAGEEQYF	TGCGCCAGCAGCCAAAATGGGCCGGGACTAGCGGGAGAAGAGCAGTACTTC
TRBV7-8	20	TRBJ1-6	NA	TRBD1	CASSLVWDRPLTTYNSPLHF	TGTGCCAGCAGCTTAGTTTGGGACAGGCCACTTACTACCTATAATTCACCCCTCCACTTT
TRBV5-1	15	TRBJ2-1	few	TRBD2	CASSYLAGGANEQFF	TGCGCCAGCAGCTACCTAGCGGGAGGAGCCAATGAGCAGTTCTTC
TRBV6-5	15	TRBJ1-2	once	TRBD1	CASSQDRARTHGYTF	TGTGCCAGCAGTCAGGACAGGGCACGGACTCACGGCTACACCTTC
TRBV27	17	TRBJ2-3	NA	NA	CASSLASQGGGTDTQYF	TGTGCCAGCAGTTTAGCCTCCCAGGGGGGAGGAACAGATACGCAGTATTTT
TRBV9	14	TRBJ2-3	NA	TRBD1	CASSARQGTDTQYF	TGTGCCAGCAGCGCGCGACAGGGAACAGATACGCAGTATTTT